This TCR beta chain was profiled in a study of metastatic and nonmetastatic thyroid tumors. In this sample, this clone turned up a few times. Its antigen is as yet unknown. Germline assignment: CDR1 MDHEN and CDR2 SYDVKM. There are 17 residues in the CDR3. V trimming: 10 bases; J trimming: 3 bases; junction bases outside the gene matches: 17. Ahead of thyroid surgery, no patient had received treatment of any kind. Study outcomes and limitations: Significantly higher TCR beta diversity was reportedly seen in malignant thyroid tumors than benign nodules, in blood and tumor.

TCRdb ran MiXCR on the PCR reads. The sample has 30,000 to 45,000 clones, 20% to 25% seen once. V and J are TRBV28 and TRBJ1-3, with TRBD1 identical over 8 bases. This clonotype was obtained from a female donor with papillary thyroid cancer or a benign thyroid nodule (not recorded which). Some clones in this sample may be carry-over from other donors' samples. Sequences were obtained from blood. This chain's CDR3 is CATLNTPDREGGNTIYF. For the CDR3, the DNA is TGTGCCACCCTCAACACCCCGGACAGGGAAGGTGGAAACACCATATATTTT.